The rows below give T cell receptor beta chains drawn from one sample of a study of blood T cell repertoires in COVID-19. TCRdb keeps only in-frame clones here, not all; method: immunoSEQ multiplex PCR. The sample yields some 160,000 clones, about four fifths seen once. Sequencing input: peripheral blood. These TCRs come from a man in his 70s with active or convalescent COVID-19. CDR3s include the opening cysteine and the closing phenylalanine or tryptophan. The order of the fields is V gene, J gene, clone size, D gene, CDR3 protein, CDR3 DNA. A D gene is named only where the DNA matches it firmly. Part of the rows lack a size; the others show once, few, many or a class for expanded clones.

v_call: TRBV5-5
j_call: TRBJ1-4
clone_size: .
d_call: .
cdr3_aa: CASSINEKLFF
cdr3_nt: TGTGCCAGCAGCATAAATGAAAAACTGTTTTTT

v_call: TRBV5-5
j_call: TRBJ2-1
clone_size: .
d_call: .
cdr3_aa: CASSPDSYNEQFF
cdr3_nt: TGTGCCAGCAGCCCCGACAGTTACAATGAGCAGTTCTTC

v_call: TRBV7-9
j_call: TRBJ2-5
clone_size: .
d_call: .
cdr3_aa: CASTGEETQYF
cdr3_nt: TGTGCCAGCACCGGAGAGGAGACCCAGTACTTC

v_call: TRBV9
j_call: TRBJ1-6
clone_size: .
d_call: TRBD1
cdr3_aa: CASSVDSRGAASPLHF
cdr3_nt: TGTGCCAGCAGCGTAGACTCCAGGGGGGCAGCGTCACCCCTCCACTTT

v_call: TRBV27
j_call: TRBJ1-2
clone_size: .
d_call: TRBD1
cdr3_aa: CASSFLTGNGYTF
cdr3_nt: TGTGCCAGCAGTTTCTTGACAGGGAATGGCTACACCTTC

v_call: TRBV7-2
j_call: TRBJ2-7
clone_size: .
d_call: TRBD1
cdr3_aa: CASTPQGQGASEQYF
cdr3_nt: TGTGCCAGCACCCCCCAGGGACAGGGGGCTAGTGAGCAGTACTTC

v_call: TRBV18
j_call: TRBJ2-3
clone_size: few
d_call: TRBD2
cdr3_aa: CASSPQSGGTADTQYF
cdr3_nt: TGTGCCAGCTCACCACAATCCGGGGGGACGGCAGATACGCAGTATTTT

v_call: TRBV18
j_call: TRBJ1-2
clone_size: .
d_call: TRBD1
cdr3_aa: CASSPRDRGNGYTF
cdr3_nt: TGTGCCAGCTCACCACGGGACAGGGGAAATGGCTACACCTTC

v_call: TRBV5-1
j_call: TRBJ1-1
clone_size: once
d_call: .
cdr3_aa: CASSLGGGNTEAFF
cdr3_nt: TGCGCCAGCAGCTTGGGAGGGGGGAACACTGAAGCTTTCTTT

v_call: TRBV6-2/TRBV6-3
j_call: TRBJ2-2
clone_size: .
d_call: .
cdr3_aa: CASSHVGATGELFF
cdr3_nt: TGTGCCAGCAGCCACGTTGGGGCTACCGGGGAGCTGTTTTTT

v_call: TRBV6-1
j_call: TRBJ1-6
clone_size: .
d_call: .
cdr3_aa: CASSDLWARARNSPLHF
cdr3_nt: TGTGCCAGCAGTGACCTCTGGGCTCGTGCCCGGAATTCACCCCTCCACTTT

v_call: TRBV10-1
j_call: TRBJ2-2
clone_size: .
d_call: TRBD2
cdr3_aa: CASSPIAGATGELFF
cdr3_nt: TGCGCCAGCAGTCCCATAGCGGGGGCGACCGGGGAGCTGTTTTTT

v_call: TRBV19
j_call: TRBJ1-5
clone_size: .
d_call: .
cdr3_aa: CASSMLGAKNQPQHF
cdr3_nt: TGTGCCAGTAGTATGCTCGGTGCCAAAAATCAGCCCCAGCATTTT

v_call: TRBV30
j_call: TRBJ1-1
clone_size: .
d_call: .
cdr3_aa: CAWSVHLNTEAFF
cdr3_nt: TGTGCCTGGAGTGTACACCTTAACACTGAAGCTTTCTTT

v_call: TRBV30
j_call: TRBJ1-2
clone_size: .
d_call: .
cdr3_aa: CAWSVTGLGYGYTF
cdr3_nt: TGTGCCTGGAGTGTAACAGGGTTGGGCTATGGCTACACCTTC

v_call: TRBV6-2/TRBV6-3
j_call: TRBJ2-1
clone_size: .
d_call: .
cdr3_aa: CASSYSGVDEQFF
cdr3_nt: TGTGCCAGCAGTTACTCAGGGGTGGATGAGCAGTTCTTC

v_call: TRBV2
j_call: TRBJ1-1
clone_size: .
d_call: .
cdr3_aa: CASSEQGREAFF
cdr3_nt: TGTGCCAGCAGTGAACAGGGGCGAGAAGCTTTCTTT

v_call: TRBV5-1
j_call: TRBJ2-7
clone_size: .
d_call: .
cdr3_aa: CASSLGSGLPDTYEQYF
cdr3_nt: TGCGCCAGCAGCTTGGGAAGCGGACTCCCCGATACGTACGAGCAGTACTTC

v_call: TRBV7-2
j_call: TRBJ1-3
clone_size: once
d_call: TRBD1
cdr3_aa: CASSGGQGSLSGNTIYF
cdr3_nt: TGTGCCAGCAGCGGCGGACAGGGGAGCCTCTCTGGAAACACCATATATTTT

v_call: TRBV2
j_call: TRBJ1-3
clone_size: few
d_call: .
cdr3_aa: CASIGLPGNTIYF
cdr3_nt: TGTGCCAGCATAGGACTCCCTGGAAACACCATATATTTT

v_call: TRBV3-1/TRBV3-2
j_call: TRBJ1-2
clone_size: .
d_call: .
cdr3_aa: CASSPSGGQTNYGYTF
cdr3_nt: TGTGCCAGCAGCCCCTCTGGCGGACAGACTAACTATGGCTACACCTTC

v_call: TRBV19
j_call: TRBJ2-2
clone_size: few
d_call: .
cdr3_aa: CASSIGSGELFF
cdr3_nt: TGTGCCAGTAGTATCGGGTCGGGGGAGCTGTTTTTT

v_call: TRBV3-1/TRBV3-2
j_call: TRBJ1-6
clone_size: .
d_call: .
cdr3_aa: CASSQERVVTNSPLHF
cdr3_nt: TGTGCCAGCAGCCAAGAAAGAGTGGTAACCAATTCACCCCTCCACTTT

v_call: TRBV16
j_call: TRBJ1-5
clone_size: .
d_call: .
cdr3_aa: CASSQSSGWDQPQHF
cdr3_nt: TGTGCCAGCAGCCAATCGTCGGGTTGGGATCAGCCCCAGCATTTT

v_call: TRBV9
j_call: TRBJ1-1
clone_size: .
d_call: .
cdr3_aa: CASSVQGGFTEAFF
cdr3_nt: TGTGCCAGCAGCGTACAGGGAGGGTTCACTGAAGCTTTCTTT

v_call: TRBV5-4
j_call: TRBJ2-3
clone_size: .
d_call: .
cdr3_aa: CASSPMGPSTDTQYF
cdr3_nt: TGTGCCAGCAGCCCGATGGGGCCTAGCACAGATACGCAGTATTTT

v_call: TRBV7-9
j_call: TRBJ2-7
clone_size: many
d_call: .
cdr3_aa: CASSLAAFGAPSSYEQYF
cdr3_nt: TGTGCCAGCAGCTTAGCGGCATTTGGAGCGCCAAGCTCCTACGAGCAGTACTTC

v_call: TRBV19
j_call: TRBJ1-2
clone_size: .
d_call: TRBD1
cdr3_aa: CASSIEAGGVGYTF
cdr3_nt: TGTGCCAGTAGTATTGAGGCAGGGGGCGTGGGCTACACCTTC

v_call: TRBV18
j_call: TRBJ2-1
clone_size: once
d_call: TRBD1
cdr3_aa: CASSPGQGEREQFF
cdr3_nt: TGTGCCAGCTCACCGGGACAGGGAGAGAGGGAGCAGTTCTTC

v_call: TRBV7-2
j_call: TRBJ1-5
clone_size: .
d_call: .
cdr3_aa: CASSLSGGSQPQHF
cdr3_nt: TGTGCCAGCAGCTTAAGCGGAGGGTCTCAGCCCCAGCATTTT

v_call: TRBV7-9
j_call: TRBJ1-2
clone_size: .
d_call: .
cdr3_aa: CASSPSKAGLRGYTF
cdr3_nt: TGTGCCAGCAGCCCTTCAAAGGCGGGGCTGAGGGGCTACACCTTC

v_call: TRBV18
j_call: TRBJ1-5
clone_size: .
d_call: .
cdr3_aa: CASSPEPNQPQHF
cdr3_nt: TGTGCCAGCTCACCAGAGCCCAATCAGCCCCAGCATTTT

v_call: TRBV7-8
j_call: TRBJ2-7
clone_size: .
d_call: .
cdr3_aa: CASRARSYEQYF
cdr3_nt: TGTGCCAGCAGAGCGCGGAGCTACGAGCAGTACTTC

v_call: TRBV6-6
j_call: TRBJ1-1
clone_size: .
d_call: .
cdr3_aa: CASSYSGGGTEAFF
cdr3_nt: TGTGCCAGCAGTTACTCCGGCGGCGGCACTGAAGCTTTCTTT

v_call: TRBV6-5
j_call: TRBJ1-6
clone_size: .
d_call: TRBD1
cdr3_aa: CASQGTGGLTVPLHF
cdr3_nt: TGTGCCAGCCAGGGGACAGGGGGTTTGACAGTACCCCTCCACTTT

v_call: TRBV7-2
j_call: TRBJ1-2
clone_size: few
d_call: TRBD1
cdr3_aa: CASSSPPLTGAGGYTF
cdr3_nt: TGTGCCAGCAGCTCCCCGCCCCTTACAGGGGCGGGTGGCTACACCTTC

v_call: TRBV28
j_call: TRBJ2-7
clone_size: .
d_call: TRBD1
cdr3_aa: CASENRQGGYEQYF
cdr3_nt: TGTGCCAGCGAGAACCGACAGGGGGGATACGAGCAGTACTTC

v_call: TRBV3-1/TRBV3-2
j_call: TRBJ1-2
clone_size: .
d_call: .
cdr3_aa: CASSLFSDGYTF
cdr3_nt: TGTGCCAGCAGCCTTTTTAGTGATGGCTACACCTTC

v_call: TRBV18
j_call: TRBJ1-1
clone_size: .
d_call: .
cdr3_aa: CASSPSRDTEAFF
cdr3_nt: TGTGCCAGCTCACCATCCAGGGACACTGAAGCTTTCTTT

v_call: TRBV6-6
j_call: TRBJ1-1
clone_size: .
d_call: .
cdr3_aa: CASSAQVNTEAFF
cdr3_nt: TGTGCCAGCAGTGCCCAGGTGAACACTGAAGCTTTCTTT

v_call: TRBV6-1
j_call: TRBJ1-2
clone_size: once
d_call: .
cdr3_aa: CASSEGAEVYGYTF
cdr3_nt: TGTGCCAGCAGTGAAGGTGCGGAGGTCTATGGCTACACCTTC

v_call: TRBV7-2
j_call: TRBJ2-7
clone_size: .
d_call: .
cdr3_aa: CASSPLGGGTYEQYF
cdr3_nt: TGTGCCAGCAGCCCCTTGGGAGGGGGTACCTACGAGCAGTACTTC

v_call: TRBV3-1/TRBV3-2
j_call: TRBJ2-1
clone_size: .
d_call: TRBD2
cdr3_aa: CASSPLHGGENRNEQFF
cdr3_nt: TGTGCCAGCAGCCCTCTTCACGGGGGGGAGAATCGGAATGAGCAGTTCTTC

v_call: TRBV18
j_call: TRBJ2-3
clone_size: .
d_call: .
cdr3_aa: CASSPRVPGADTQYF
cdr3_nt: TGTGCCAGCTCACCACGAGTACCGGGGGCAGATACGCAGTATTTT

v_call: TRBV7-9
j_call: TRBJ2-6
clone_size: .
d_call: .
cdr3_aa: CASSSRGVNSSGANVLTF
cdr3_nt: TGTGCCAGCAGCTCCCGAGGAGTAAACTCCTCTGGGGCCAACGTCCTGACTTTC

v_call: TRBV6-2/TRBV6-3
j_call: TRBJ1-5
clone_size: .
d_call: TRBD1
cdr3_aa: CASSWTGASTQHF
cdr3_nt: TGTGCCAGCAGTTGGACAGGGGCCTCAACCCAGCATTTT

v_call: TRBV9
j_call: TRBJ2-2
clone_size: .
d_call: .
cdr3_aa: CASSVRGGLDTGELFF
cdr3_nt: TGTGCCAGCAGCGTTCGTGGGGGACTTGACACCGGGGAGCTGTTTTTT

v_call: TRBV18
j_call: TRBJ1-1
clone_size: .
d_call: TRBD1
cdr3_aa: CASSLQRDSLPTEAFF
cdr3_nt: TGTGCCAGCTCATTACAACGGGACAGCCTCCCCACTGAAGCTTTCTTT

v_call: TRBV11-3
j_call: TRBJ2-1
clone_size: few
d_call: TRBD1
cdr3_aa: CASSPGQGRVNEQFF
cdr3_nt: TGTGCCAGCAGCCCCGGACAGGGAAGGGTCAATGAGCAGTTCTTC

v_call: TRBV30
j_call: TRBJ2-7
clone_size: .
d_call: TRBD1
cdr3_aa: CAWSRDSTYEQYF
cdr3_nt: TGTGCCTGGAGCCGGGACAGCACCTACGAGCAGTACTTC

v_call: TRBV11-2
j_call: TRBJ2-7
clone_size: .
d_call: TRBD2
cdr3_aa: CASSPGSLAGVGEQYF
cdr3_nt: TGTGCCAGCAGCCCAGGTTCCCTAGCGGGAGTGGGAGAGCAGTACTTC

v_call: TRBV2
j_call: TRBJ2-1
clone_size: .
d_call: TRBD2
cdr3_aa: CASSEELAGVEQFF
cdr3_nt: TGTGCCAGCAGTGAAGAACTAGCGGGAGTTGAGCAGTTCTTC

v_call: TRBV4-2
j_call: TRBJ2-1
clone_size: .
d_call: .
cdr3_aa: CASSQARDEQFF
cdr3_nt: TGTGCCAGCAGCCAAGCTCGCGATGAGCAGTTCTTC

v_call: TRBV9
j_call: TRBJ1-2
clone_size: .
d_call: TRBD1
cdr3_aa: CASSVGTGSNYGYTF
cdr3_nt: TGTGCCAGCAGCGTGGGGACAGGGTCTAACTATGGCTACACCTTC

v_call: TRBV14
j_call: TRBJ2-7
clone_size: .
d_call: TRBD1
cdr3_aa: CASSSQGVHEQYF
cdr3_nt: TGTGCCAGCAGTTCACAGGGGGTCCACGAGCAGTACTTC